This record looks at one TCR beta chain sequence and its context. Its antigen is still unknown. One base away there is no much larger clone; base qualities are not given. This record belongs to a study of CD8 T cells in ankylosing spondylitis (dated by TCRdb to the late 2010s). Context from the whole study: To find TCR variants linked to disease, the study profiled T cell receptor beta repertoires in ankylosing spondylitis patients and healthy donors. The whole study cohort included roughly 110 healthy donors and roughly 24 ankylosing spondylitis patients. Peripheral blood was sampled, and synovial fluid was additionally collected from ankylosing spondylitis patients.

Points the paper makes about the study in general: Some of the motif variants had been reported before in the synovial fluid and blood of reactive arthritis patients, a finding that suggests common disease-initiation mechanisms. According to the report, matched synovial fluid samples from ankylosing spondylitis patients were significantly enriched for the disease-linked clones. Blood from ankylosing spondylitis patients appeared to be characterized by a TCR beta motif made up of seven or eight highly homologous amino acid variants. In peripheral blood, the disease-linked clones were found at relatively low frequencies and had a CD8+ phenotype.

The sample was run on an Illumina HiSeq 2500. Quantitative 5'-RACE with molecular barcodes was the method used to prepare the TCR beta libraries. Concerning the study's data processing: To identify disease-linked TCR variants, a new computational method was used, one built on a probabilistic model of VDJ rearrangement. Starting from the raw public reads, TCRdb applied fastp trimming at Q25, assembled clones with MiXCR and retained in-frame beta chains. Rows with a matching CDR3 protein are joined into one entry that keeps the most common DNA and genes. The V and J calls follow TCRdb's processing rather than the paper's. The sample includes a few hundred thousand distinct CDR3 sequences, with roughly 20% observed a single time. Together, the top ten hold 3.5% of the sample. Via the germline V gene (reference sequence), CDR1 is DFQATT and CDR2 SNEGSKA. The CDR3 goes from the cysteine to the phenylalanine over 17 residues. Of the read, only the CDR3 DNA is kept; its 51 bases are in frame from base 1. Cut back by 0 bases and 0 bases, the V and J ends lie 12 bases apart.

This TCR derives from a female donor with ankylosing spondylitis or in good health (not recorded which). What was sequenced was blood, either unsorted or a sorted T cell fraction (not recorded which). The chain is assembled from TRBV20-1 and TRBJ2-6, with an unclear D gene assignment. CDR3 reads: CSARDRDRFSGANVLTF. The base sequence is TGCAGTGCTAGAGATCGCGACCGCTTCTCTGGGGCCAACGTCCTGACTTTC.